The 8 T cell receptor beta chains below all came from one sample that was sequenced in a study of molecular identifiers for immune sequencing clone quantification (dated by TCRdb to 2016 to 2018). Libraries came from PCR. Sequencing was carried out with an Illumina HiSeq 4000. TCRdb passed the public sequencing reads through fastp at Q25 and MiXCR, retaining productive beta sequences. Each record represents a unique CDR3 protein, reported with the most common genes and DNA among its rows. The sample profile shows about 510,000 distinct CDR3 sequences; over 20% of them were found once. The ten top clones hold around 0.86% of the sample. The sample consisted of naive CD8+ T cells from blood, with Jurkat cell RNA spiked in. The cell subset or site label, read with the paper, signifies: FACS-sorted CD8+CD4-CCR7+CD45RA+ naive T cells. Source of these receptors: a human donor in good health. Some libraries in this study had Jurkat cell RNA spiked in.

This clonotype was observed a handful of times. Germline is not matched at one junction end, which may reflect a read error. The J gene is TRBJ2-7, the V gene TRBV6-2 or TRBV6-3; no firm D call. CDR1 is MNHEY and CDR2 is SVGEGT in the germline V gene. The CDR3 runs to 12 residues. CDR3 loop: CASLGSVYEQYF. The CDR3 nucleotides are TGTGCCAGCTTGGGATCTGTCTACGAGCAGTACTTT.

This rearrangement joins TRBV7-2 to TRBJ1-6; the match to TRBD1 covers 9 bases. CDR3 length: 16 amino acids. V trimming: 5 bases; J trimming: 11 bases; junction bases outside the gene matches: 13. Germline values: CDR1 SGHTA, CDR2 FQGNSA. The CDR3 reads CASSPSVATGGAPLHF. For the CDR3, the DNA is TGTGCCAGCAGCCCCAGCGTGGCGACAGGGGGTGCACCCCTCCACTTT.

The chain recombines TRBV7-9 with TRBJ2-5; either TRBD1 or TRBD2 may supply D (5 bases each). The CDR3 totals 13 residues. Trimming left V 8 bases short and J 3 bases short, with 13 bases between. Per the germline V gene, CDR1 is SEHNR and CDR2 is FQNEAQ (reference sequence). Written as DNA, the CDR3 is TGTGCCAGCGGAGGTATCAGGGAAGAGACCCAGTACTTC. It is translated as CASGGIREETQYF.

This clonotype showed up many times. The rearrangement joins TRBV7-6 to TRBJ2-3, with D possibly TRBD2 on 6 matching bases. The germline V gene has CDR1 SGHVS and CDR2 FNYEAQ. This CDR3 is built from 13 residues. V gave up 3 bases and J gave up 5 bases, with 9 bases separating them. In DNA, the CDR3 is TGTGCCAGCAGCTTCGGAGGGGAAGATACGCAGTATTTT. Translating it yields CASSFGGEDTQYF. The complete variable domain, with remaining parts taken from reference TRBV7-6 and TRBJ2-3, reads GAGVSQSPRYKVTKRGQDVALRCDPISGHVSLYWYRQALGQGPEFLTYFNYEAQQDKSGLPNDRFSAERPEGSISTLTIQRTEQRDSAMYRCASSFGGEDTQYFGPGTRLTVL.

This clonotype was recorded at least ten times. The chain links TRBV4-3 to TRBJ2-7; 8 bases are a match to TRBD1. CDR3 length equals 12 residues. V lost 3 bases to trimming and J lost 9 bases; unmatched junction nucleotides: 4. Per the germline V gene, CDR1 is LGHNA and CDR2 is YSLEER. CDR3 protein: CASSHGQGGQYF. CDR3 DNA sequence: TGCGCCAGCAGCCATGGACAGGGAGGGCAGTACTTC.

This clonotype was seen a handful of times. The chain employs TRBV12-3 or TRBV12-4 and TRBJ1-5, with D perhaps matching TRBD1 (6 bases). Trimming pared 8 bases from V and 1 base from J, leaving 12 bases between. The CDR3 has 14 residues. DNA for the CDR3: TGTGCCAGCTATAGAGGGGGGAGCAATCAGCCCCAGCATTTT. This encodes CASYRGGSNQPQHF.

This clonotype has more than one count but fewer than ten. A much larger clone lies a single base off, so this may be a read error. This chain connects TRBV14 to TRBJ2-6, with D hard to call. Germline lookup yields CDR1 SGHDN and CDR2 FVKESK. CDR3 length: 16 amino acids. V lost 0 bases, J lost 0 bases, and 6 bases lay in between. The CDR3 nucleotides are TGTGCCAGCAGCCAAGATCGGCGCTCTGGGGCCAACGTCCTGACTTTC. This translates into CASSQDRRSGANVLTF.

The rearrangement links TRBV2 to TRBJ2-2, with TRBD2 as a possible D gene (5 bases). V lost 6 bases, J lost 3 bases, and 20 bases lay in between. CDR3 length equals 17 residues. Germline CDR1 is SNHLY and CDR2 is FYNNEI. CDR3 region: CASRSFRDEGYTGELFF. CDR3 bases: TGTGCCAGCAGAAGCTTCCGGGATGAAGGGTACACCGGGGAGCTGTTTTTT.